The present entry profiles one TCR beta chain with its context. Its antigen remains unknown. This sample stems from a study of cytomegalovirus exposure and HLA in healthy donors. Findings of the study overall: Reportedly, cytomegalovirus status was diagnosed with high sensitivity and specificity. The authors considered a cluster of highly shared sequence variants likely to be a sequencing artifact. Later analysis indicated greater clonal expansion among HLA-associated TCR beta chains than among equally common other chains. Associated with cytomegalovirus, according to the listing, were 170 or so TCR beta chains.

13 Jbeta primers and 60 Vbeta primers were used for the PCR. The protocol was immunoSEQ multiplex PCR, while the TCRdb copy is restricted to in-frame clones and leaves out a portion. The sample yields around 100,000 clones, of which the top ten take up approximately 6.8%. CDR1 SGHTA and CDR2 FQGNSA come from the germline V gene. V dropped 2 bases and J dropped 1; count of bases not matched to a gene: 0. The CDR3 runs to 14 residues. The TCR was taken from a man in his forties in good health and CMV-seropositive. The source material was PBMCs. The chain combines TRBV7-2 with TRBJ2-7; TRBD2 matches at 9 bases. CDR3 nucleotide sequence: TGTGCCAGCAGCTTACTAGCGGGATCCTACGAGCAGTACTTC. It yields the protein CASSLLAGSYEQYF.